Listed here are 26 T cell receptor beta chains from one sample, sequenced in a study of blood T cell repertoires in COVID-19. Sequencing was performed with immunoSEQ multiplex PCR; in TCRdb, only in-frame clones are kept and a portion is missing. The top ten clones hold approximately 33% of a sample with some 46,000 clones, approximately 85% of them seen once. Sequenced sample: peripheral blood. Every receptor here comes from a woman older than 75 with COVID-19, enrolled during active disease.

V is TRBV2 and J is TRBJ1-1, with a weak D call TRBD1 (5 bases). V was clipped by 6 bases and J by 4 bases, with 12 bases between them. The germline gives CDR1 SNHLY, CDR2 FYNNEI. This CDR3 comprises 13 residues. DNA of the CDR3: TGTGCCAGCAGCCGGACACCGCTCACTGAAGCTTTCTTT. Translating gives CASSRTPLTEAFF.

The genes are TRBV27 and TRBJ1-4; TRBD1 agrees at 7 bases. There are 15 residues in the CDR3. Germline loops: CDR1 MNHEY, CDR2 SMNVEV (reference sequence). The J segment lost 8 bases and the V segment lost 2 bases, leaving 8 bases of the junction unmatched. DNA of the CDR3: TGTGCCAGCAGTTTAGGAAGGGGGCGCTTAGAAAAACTGTTTTTT. Translation: CASSLGRGRLEKLFF. Supplemented by reference TRBV27 and TRBJ1-4, the full variable domain reads EAQVTQNPRYLITVTGKKLTVTCSQNMNHEYMSWYRQDPGLGLRQIYYSMNVEVTDKGDVPEGYKVSRKEKRNFPLILESPSPNQTSLYFCASSLGRGRLEKLFFGSGTQLSVL.

V and J are TRBV4-3 and TRBJ1-1; possibly TRBD1 for D (5 bases). Between the trimmed V and J ends, which lost 0 bases and 0 bases, there was a span of 23 bases. The germline V gene encodes CDR1 LGHNA and CDR2 YSLEER. This CDR3 has 20 amino acids. The CDR3 DNA sequence: TGCGCCAGCAGCCAAGAAGGGTCGGGGCAGGGAGGTGTGATGAACACTGAAGCTTTCTTT. The encoded protein is CASSQEGSGQGGVMNTEAFF.

This chain connects TRBV10-3 to TRBJ2-2; TRBD1 matches 8 bases. Trimming took 0 bases from V and 1 from J; bases not matched to a gene: 4. There are 17 residues in the CDR3. The V gene's germline CDR1 is ENHRY and CDR2 SYGVKD. CDR3 DNA sequence: TGTGCCATCAGTGAGTCAAGGACAGGGATGAACACCGGGGAGCTGTTTTTT. Its protein is CAISESRTGMNTGELFF.

The chain uses TRBV10-3 and TRBJ2-3, with D hard to call. Trimming removed 0 bases at V and 10 bases at J, with 11 bases between. Germline CDR1 reads ENHRY; CDR2 reads SYGVKD. The CDR3 has 13 amino acids. The CDR3 DNA sequence: TGTGCCATCAGTGAGTCGAGCGACCGGGCGCAGTATTTT. Translating gives CAISESSDRAQYF.

Only a few counts were recorded for this clone. The CDR3 here is CASRGLGNQPQHF. The CDR3 nucleotides read TGTGCCAGCAGGGGCCTGGGCAATCAGCCCCAGCATTTT. The chain couples TRBV27 to TRBJ1-5; D gene ambiguous. The CDR3 length is 13 residues. Germline V lookup: CDR1 MNHEY, CDR2 SMNVEV (reference sequence). Trimming took 6 bases from V and 2 from J, leaving 8 bases between them.

This chain joins TRBV3-1 (or the pseudogene TRBV3-2) and TRBJ2-5; 9 positions match TRBD2. CDR1 is LGHDT, CDR2 YNNKEL, per germline (reference sequence). The CDR3 covers 19 residues. V lost 4 bases and J lost 5; bases outside the gene matches: 20. The CDR3 DNA reads as TGTGCCAGCAGCCCCCATCTGGGGACTTGCGGGGGGGCCGGGGAGACCCAGTACTTC. As protein: CASSPHLGTCGGAGETQYF.

This clone was counted between two and nine times. This sequence joins TRBV5-6 and TRBJ2-7; no clear D gene. Germline V lookup: CDR1 SGHDT, CDR2 YYEEEE. V gave up 0 bases and J gave up 3 bases, with 10 bases separating them. The CDR3 length is 14 residues. This CDR3 is CASSLEYPGYEQYF. For the CDR3, the DNA is TGTGCCAGCAGCTTGGAGTACCCAGGCTACGAGCAGTACTTC.

This rearrangement joins TRBV28 to TRBJ2-1; 9 nucleotides align to TRBD2. The CDR3 consists of 13 residues. Germline values: CDR1 MDHEN, CDR2 SYDVKM. The J segment lost 7 bases and the V segment lost 11 bases, leaving 9 bases of the junction unmatched. The CDR3 bases are TGTGCCTCGCGGGGGGGAGGGAGAAATGAGCAGTTCTTC. It is translated as CASRGGGRNEQFF.

This clone was found once. The chain couples TRBV3-1 (or the pseudogene TRBV3-2) to TRBJ2-1; TRBD2 matches 8 bases. CDR1 is LGHDT, CDR2 YNNKEL, per germline (reference sequence). V trimming: 4 bases; J trimming: 5 bases; junction bases outside the gene matches: 7. The CDR3 contains 15 residues. This CDR3 is CASSRGLANDNEQFF. CDR3 coding DNA: TGTGCCAGCAGCCGAGGACTAGCCAATGACAATGAGCAGTTCTTC.

The chain recombines TRBV27 with TRBJ2-7, with 8 bases identical to TRBD1. Trimming took 3 bases from V and 9 from J; bases not matched to a gene: 13. The CDR3 runs to 15 residues. The germline V gene has CDR1 MNHEY and CDR2 SMNVEV (reference sequence). CDR3 residues: CASSFGGQGPLRQYF. CDR3 DNA sequence: TGTGCCAGCAGTTTCGGCGGACAGGGACCTTTACGGCAGTACTTC.

The V gene is TRBV28, the J gene TRBJ1-2; TRBD1 aligns across 8 bases. The CDR3 sequence is 15 residues long. Germline V gene lookup returns CDR1 MDHEN and CDR2 SYDVKM. With V trimmed by 1 base and J by 9 bases, 10 bases remained unmatched. The CDR3 coding sequence is TGTGCCAGCAGTTTATCGGGACAGGCCTTCCCGAGCTACACCTTC. Its protein is CASSLSGQAFPSYTF.

In regard to this clone: The sample carries other DNA sequences with the same CDR3. The genes are TRBV4-3 and TRBJ1-1, with no clear D. Germline V gene sequence: CDR1 LGHNA, CDR2 YSLEER. CDR3 length: 13 amino acids. V was clipped by 0 bases and J by 2 bases, with 4 bases between them. CDR3 sequence (DNA): TGCGCCAGCAGCCAAGACAGAAACACTGAAGCTTTCTTT. Translating it yields CASSQDRNTEAFF.

The chain employs TRBV29-1 and TRBJ1-6; D is perhaps TRBD1 (5 bases). Trimming pared 3 bases from V and 5 bases from J, leaving 14 bases between. Germline V CDR1 and CDR2: SQVTM, ANQGSEA. The CDR3 extends over 15 amino acids. The CDR3 region has the DNA TGCAGCGTTGACGCGGGGACGCTGGATAATTCACCCCTCCACTTT. It is translated as CSVDAGTLDNSPLHF.

The rearrangement uses TRBV4-2 and TRBJ2-3; 7 bases map to TRBD2. From germline, CDR1 is LGHNA and CDR2 YNFKEQ. The CDR3 runs 17 residues. V shed 0 bases and J 4 bases; nucleotides not matched to a gene: 10. CDR3 nucleotides: TGTGCCAGCAGCCAAGACGGAGGCGGGAGTGGCTCAGATACGCAGTATTTT. Translated: CASSQDGGGSGSDTQYF.

The chain couples TRBV18 to TRBJ2-1; TRBD2 is a possible D gene (6 bases). Trimming stripped 6 bases from V and 10 bases from J, with 13 bases between. This CDR3 comprises 12 residues. The germline CDR1 and CDR2 sequences are KGHSH and LQKENI. This chain's CDR3 is CASSRGTAEQFF. DNA for the CDR3: TGTGCCAGCTCCCGGGGGACCGCAGAGCAGTTCTTC.

CDR3 nucleotides: TGTGCCAGCAGCCAAGACACCCTACTAGCGGGGGCTTACAATGAGCAGTTCTTC. Protein: CASSQDTLLAGAYNEQFF. The V and J genes are TRBV3-1 (or the pseudogene TRBV3-2) and TRBJ2-1, with 11 bases identical to TRBD2. This CDR3 spans 18 amino acids. Trimming cost V 0 bases and J 4 bases; bases outside gene matches: 8. Germline V gene lookup returns CDR1 LGHDT and CDR2 YNNKEL (reference sequence).

This clone has a single count. The rearrangement links TRBV7-2 to TRBJ2-5; D is uncertain. The V gene's germline CDR1 is SGHTA and CDR2 FQGNSA. The CDR3 length is 14 residues. Trimming pared 5 bases from V and 2 bases from J, leaving 12 bases between. The CDR3 DNA reads as TGTGCCAGCAGCCGTGGGCTCCTACAAGAGACCCAGTACTTC. This codes for CASSRGLLQETQYF.

This chain uses TRBV10-3 with TRBJ2-5, with D maybe TRBD2 (7 bases). The germline gives CDR1 ENHRY, CDR2 SYGVKD. V was clipped by 8 bases and J by 4 bases, with 11 bases between them. This CDR3 is built from 12 residues. CDR3 nucleotide sequence: TGTGCCATCGGGGGGGCTGGAGAGACCCAGTACTTC. It translates to CAIGGAGETQYF.

For the CDR3, the DNA is TGCGCCAGCAGCCCCGGACAGGGTCTCACACCCCTCCACTTT. This codes for CASSPGQGLTPLHF. The chain carries TRBV5-1 and TRBJ1-6, with TRBD1 matching 8 bases. Germline CDR1 SGHRS, CDR2 YFSETQ. The CDR3 is 14 residues long. Trimming took 4 bases from V and 11 from J; bases not matched to a gene: 8. The full variable domain, in which reference TRBV5-1 and TRBJ1-6 provide the parts outside the CDR3, is KAGVTQTPRYLIKTRGQQVTLSCSPISGHRSVSWYQQTPGQGLQFLFEYFSETQRNKGNFPGRFSGRQFSNSRSEMNVSTLELGDSALYLCASSPGQGLTPLHFGNGTRLTVT.

The chain is built from TRBV5-1 and TRBJ1-1, with no clear D. With 0 bases removed from V and 4 bases from J, the gap between germline ends came to 10 bases. CDR1 is SGHRS, CDR2 YFSETQ, per germline. The CDR3 extends over 14 amino acids. CDR3 DNA: TGCGCCAGCAGCTTGGCCTACCCCCCCACTGAAGCTTTCTTT. It codes for CASSLAYPPTEAFF. Filled out from reference TRBV5-1 and TRBJ1-1, the complete variable domain reads KAGVTQTPRYLIKTRGQQVTLSCSPISGHRSVSWYQQTPGQGLQFLFEYFSETQRNKGNFPGRFSGRQFSNSRSEMNVSTLELGDSALYLCASSLAYPPTEAFFGQGTRLTVV.

This chain uses TRBV29-1 with TRBJ1-2; no clear D. Germline-derived CDR1 and CDR2 are SQVTM and ANQGSEA. The CDR3 is made up of 14 amino acids. Trimming cost V 2 bases and J 2 bases, with 12 bases left between them. The CDR3 DNA sequence: TGCAGCGTTGAATCAGAAGACTCAAACTATGGCTACACCTTC. Translation gives CSVESEDSNYGYTF. The full variable domain, its missing parts supplied by reference TRBV29-1 and TRBJ1-2, is SAVISQKPSRDICQRGTSLTIQCQVDSQVTMMFWYRQQPGQSLTLIATANQGSEATYESGFVIDKFPISRPNLTFSTLTVSNMSPEDSSIYLCSVESEDSNYGYTFGSGTRLTVV.

This chain joins TRBV7-5 and TRBJ1-1; TRBD1, the table's D call, was not compared with the DNA. TRBV7-5 is classified as a pseudogene. The CDR3 has 16 residues. The CDR3 reads CVRSPGQGWGNTEAFF. The CDR3 DNA reads as TGTGTCAGAAGCCCAGGACAGGGCTGGGGAAACACTGAAGCTTTCTTT.

The V call is TRBV6-6, the J call TRBJ1-4, with D possibly matching TRBD1 (5 bases). The CDR3 has 14 amino acids. V shed 7 bases and J shed 8 bases, with 17 bases lying between them. Germline V gene sequence: CDR1 MNHNY, CDR2 SVGAGI (reference sequence). CDR3 residues: CASKEDPGDEKLFF. The DNA of the CDR3 is TGTGCCAGCAAGGAGGACCCGGGGGACGAAAAACTGTTTTTT.

J is TRBJ1-1 and V is TRBV9; TRBD1 might be the D (6 bases). The CDR3 consists of 14 residues. Germline V gene sequence: CDR1 SGDLS, CDR2 YYNGEE. The germline V and J ends were trimmed by 0 bases and 11 bases, with 17 bases remaining between them. CDR3 DNA: TGTGCCAGCAGCGTAGGGCTATCAGGGGCTTGGGCTTTCTTT. It yields the protein CASSVGLSGAWAFF.

In its sample, this clone ranks as medium-sized. The chain links TRBV7-9 to TRBJ1-2, with TRBD1 matching 7 bases. Germline trimming cut 5 bases from V and 3 bases from J; bases unmatched to any gene: 6. CDR1 is SEHNR, CDR2 FQNEAQ, per germline (reference sequence). There are 14 residues in the CDR3. CDR3 nucleotide sequence: TGTGCCAGCAGCATTACAGGGGTGCACTATGGCTACACCTTC. Amino acids: CASSITGVHYGYTF.